The source of this T cell receptor (beta chain) is a study of human T cells and chemical hapten exposure. Regarding the study as a whole: Those TCRs sitting above 1 in 1000 frequency stayed the same with DPC sensitization.

Described time point: patch test 1, 2 weeks after DPC sensitization. Indicated treatment: therapeutic diphenylcyclopropenone sensitization with weekly scalp DPC. This CDR3 is 16 amino acids long. The germline V gene has CDR1 SGHTA and CDR2 FQGNSA. V was shortened by 3 bases and J by 7 bases, with 21 bases between the two germline ends. TCRdb redid the calling of the RACE reads with MiXCR, one entry per CDR3 protein. The table records around 340,000 distinct CDR3 sequences, approximately 6.3% of them present only once. This clonotype was recorded many times. Its target is unknown. The material sequenced was whole blood, taken in connection with sensitization to the hapten diphenylcyclopropenone (DPC). This TCR was recovered from a woman aged 18-29 years with alopecia areata. Some clones in this sample may be carry-over from other donors' samples. The J gene is TRBJ1-1, the V gene TRBV7-2; D gene unclear. CDR3 DNA sequence: TGTGCCAGCAGCTTGAGGGAGACGCTATTCTTGGATGAAGCTTTCTTT. Its translation: CASSLRETLFLDEAFF.